The 32 T cell receptor beta chains presented below share a single source sample, sequenced in a study of Tregs in tolerant kidney transplant recipients. The data were produced by immunoSEQ multiplex PCR, yet TCRdb's version contains in-frame clones alone and is incomplete. This repertoire shows about 94,000 clones, more than 85% found once; its top ten account for around 0.45%. This sample comprised CD4+ T cells from blood, obtained before the transplant. These receptors all come from a human donor who received a combined kidney and bone marrow transplant.

The V and J genes are TRBV7-3 and TRBJ2-7; weak D call: TRBD1 (6 bases). Germline assignment: CDR1 SGHTA and CDR2 FQGTGA. The CDR3 loop spans 13 amino acids. Trimming shortened V by 4 bases and J by 5 bases, and 12 bases separated the two germline ends. The CDR3 DNA is TGTGCCAGCAGCTCCAGGGGTTCCCACGAGCAGTACTTC. Its protein product is CASSSRGSHEQYF.

The V call is TRBV5-1, the J call TRBJ1-1; 11 positions agree with TRBD1. CDR1 is SGHRS, CDR2 YFSETQ, per germline. This CDR3 has 15 residues. The ends lost 3 bases at V and 7 bases at J; junction bases unmatched: 8. The CDR3 nucleotides read TGCGCCAGCAGCTCTCCTGGACAGGGGGCAGATGAAGCTTTCTTT. Translating it yields CASSSPGQGADEAFF.

V and J are TRBV27 and TRBJ1-2; unclear D gene. Germline CDR1 MNHEY, CDR2 SMNVEV (reference sequence). The germline V and J ends were trimmed by 3 bases and 6 bases, with 14 bases remaining between them. The CDR3 contains 14 residues. The DNA for the CDR3 is TGTGCCAGCAGTTTCCGACGAGCGGGGAATGGCTACACCTTC. Its protein product is CASSFRRAGNGYTF.

In this sample, this clone is medium-sized. The chain links TRBV7-2 to TRBJ1-1; D remains unclear. Trimming took 8 bases from V and 3 from J, leaving 7 bases between them. Germline values: CDR1 SGHTA, CDR2 FQGNSA. The CDR3 runs to 11 residues. The CDR3 region has the DNA TGTGCCAGCTCCTTCTACACTGAAGCTTTCTTT. It translates to CASSFYTEAFF. Complete variable domain (other parts from reference TRBV7-2 and TRBJ1-1): GAGVSQSPSNKVTEKGKDVELRCDPISGHTALYWYRQSLGQGLEFLIYFQGNSAPDKSGLPSDRFSAERTGGSVSTLTIQRTQQEDSAVYLCASSFYTEAFFGQGTRLTVV.

The chain couples TRBV5-4 to TRBJ1-3; D is undetermined. CDR1 SGHNT and CDR2 YYREEE come from the germline V gene (reference sequence). The CDR3 length is 14 residues. V shed 1 base and J shed 5 bases, with 10 bases lying between them. CDR3 coding DNA: TGTGCCAGCAGCTTGTCAAGCTCCCGAAACACCATATATTTT. It yields the protein CASSLSSSRNTIYF.

This clone showed up just once. The chain has TRBV19 and TRBJ1-2; D gene ambiguous. Looked up from germline, CDR1 is LNHDA and CDR2 is SQIVND (reference sequence). With 3 bases removed from V and 2 bases from J, the gap between germline ends came to 10 bases. There are 14 residues in the CDR3. The CDR3 coding sequence is TGTGCCAGTAGTATCTCCGGGTCCAACTATGGCTACACCTTC. Translated, it gives CASSISGSNYGYTF.

The chain combines TRBV27 with TRBJ2-1, with 14 nucleotides matching TRBD2. This CDR3 has 15 residues. V lost 10 bases and J lost 7; bases outside the gene matches: 9. CDR1 and CDR2 from the germline V gene are MNHEY and SMNVEV (reference sequence). For the CDR3, the DNA is TGTGCCACCGGACTCGGGACTAGCGGGAGAAATGAGCAGTTCTTC. Amino acid sequence: CATGLGTSGRNEQFF.

This chain links TRBV18 with TRBJ2-7, with D tentatively TRBD1 (5 bases). V lost 2 bases, J lost 4 bases, and 12 bases lay in between. CDR1 and CDR2 from the germline V gene are KGHSH and LQKENI. The CDR3 has 14 residues. In nucleotides, the CDR3 is TGTGCCAGCTCACCATGGAGCAGGGCTTACGAGCAGTACTTC. Residues: CASSPWSRAYEQYF.

V and J are TRBV7-9 and TRBJ2-2, with D possibly being TRBD1 (5 bases). The CDR3 has 14 amino acids. Germline CDR1 is SEHNR and CDR2 is FQNEAQ (reference sequence). V lost 3 bases to trimming and J lost 11 bases, with 16 bases between them. The CDR3 coding sequence is TGTGCCAGCAGCTTCCCCCTCGTTGACAGTGAGCTGTTTTTT. Translated: CASSFPLVDSELFF.

This clone came up once. The chain couples TRBV5-1 to TRBJ2-1, with 9 bases fitting TRBD1. The CDR3 runs 15 residues. V lost 0 bases and J lost 8; bases outside the gene matches: 6. Germline V CDR1 and CDR2: SGHRS, YFSETQ. CDR3 nucleotides: TGCGCCAGCAGCTTGGTTAGGACAGGGGACCATGAGCAGTTCTTC. It translates to CASSLVRTGDHEQFF. The entire variable domain, with the rest obtained from reference TRBV5-1 and TRBJ2-1, is as follows: KAGVTQTPRYLIKTRGQQVTLSCSPISGHRSVSWYQQTPGQGLQFLFEYFSETQRNKGNFPGRFSGRQFSNSRSEMNVSTLELGDSALYLCASSLVRTGDHEQFFGPGTRLTVL.

The chain combines TRBV19 with TRBJ1-5, with D unclear. The CDR3 has 15 amino acids. Germline lookup yields CDR1 LNHDA and CDR2 SQIVND (reference sequence). V dropped 3 bases and J dropped 1 base, with 10 bases sitting between them. Here the CDR3 DNA reads TGTGCCAGTAGTATCTATTCGTTAAGCAATCAGCCCCAGCATTTT. Protein product: CASSIYSLSNQPQHF. Full variable domain (outside the CDR3, taken from reference TRBV19 and TRBJ1-5): DGGITQSPKYLFRKEGQNVTLSCEQNLNHDAMYWYRQDPGQGLRLIYYSQIVNDFQKGDIAEGYSVSREKKESFPLTVTSAQKNPTAFYLCASSIYSLSNQPQHFGDGTRLSIL.

The chain joins TRBV2 to TRBJ1-3, with 7 bases lining up with TRBD1. CDR3 length: 15 residues. Trimming took 8 bases from V and 0 from J; bases not matched to a gene: 7. Per the germline V gene, CDR1 is SNHLY and CDR2 is FYNNEI. Here the CDR3 reads CASRDRQLSGNTIYF. Written as DNA, the CDR3 is TGTGCCAGCCGGGACAGACAGCTCTCTGGAAACACCATATATTTT.

CDR3 loop: CASRTSQQFF. The CDR3 nucleotides are TGTGCCAGTAGGACTAGTCAGCAGTTCTTC. V gene TRBV19 combines with J gene TRBJ2-1, with D perhaps TRBD2 (6 bases). V gave up 6 bases and J gave up 11 bases, with 8 bases separating them. Germline V gene lookup returns CDR1 LNHDA and CDR2 SQIVND (reference sequence). The CDR3 totals 10 residues.

Turning to this clone: Additional DNA sequences in this sample encode the identical CDR3. The chain has TRBV9 and TRBJ2-2, with TRBD1 as a possible D gene (5 bases). Germline values: CDR1 SGDLS, CDR2 YYNGEE. Trimming left V 1 base short and J 0 bases short, with 7 bases between. The CDR3 runs to 15 residues. The CDR3 bases are TGTGCCAGCAGCGTAACAGGTGCGAACACCGGGGAGCTGTTTTTT. It codes for CASSVTGANTGELFF.

The chain has TRBV2 and TRBJ2-4, with 13 bases matching TRBD2. Germline V gives CDR1 SNHLY, CDR2 FYNNEI. The CDR3 has 16 residues. V dropped 4 bases and J dropped 11; count of bases not matched to a gene: 11. This CDR3 is CASSVALAGGRPVQYF. CDR3 nucleotide sequence: TGTGCCAGCAGTGTCGCACTAGCGGGAGGGCGACCCGTTCAGTACTTC.

The chain links TRBV4-3 to TRBJ1-5, with TRBD1 identical over 8 bases. CDR1 and CDR2 (germline): LGHNA, YSLEER. With 5 bases clipped from V and 4 bases from J, the junction kept 13 bases outside the gene matches. CDR3 length: 17 residues. The CDR3 is CASSCHGRDRPNQPQHF. The CDR3 DNA follows: TGCGCCAGCAGCTGCCATGGCCGGGACAGGCCAAATCAGCCCCAGCATTTT.

V and J are TRBV27 and TRBJ2-7, with a tentative D call TRBD2 (6 bases). This CDR3 comprises 16 residues. V lost 7 bases, J lost 4 bases, and 23 bases lay in between. The germline V gene has CDR1 MNHEY and CDR2 SMNVEV (reference sequence). For the CDR3, the DNA is TGTGCCAGCACTCCCACACCCGGAGGGGTGAGGTACGAGCAGTACTTC. Amino acids: CASTPTPGGVRYEQYF.

J is TRBJ1-3 and V is TRBV5-8; maybe TRBD1 (5 bases). V was cut by 3 bases and J by 7 bases, with 17 bases left in between. CDR3 size: 15 residues. Germline CDR1 SGHTS, CDR2 YDEGEE. The CDR3 sequence: CASSSGSRVGNTIYF. CDR3 DNA sequence: TGTGCCAGCAGCTCGGGCAGCAGGGTCGGTAACACCATATATTTT.

The chain has TRBV4-3 and TRBJ2-3; D may be TRBD2 (6 bases). There are 17 residues in the CDR3. The germline gives CDR1 LGHNA, CDR2 YSLEER. V dropped 3 bases and J dropped 1 base, with 17 bases sitting between them. The CDR3 nucleotides read TGCGCCAGCAGCCAGGGTTCGGGGGTGGTCGGCACAGATACGCAGTATTTT. Translation: CASSQGSGVVGTDTQYF.

This chain connects TRBV7-2 to TRBJ1-2, with a weak D call TRBD1 (5 bases). From germline, CDR1 is SGHTA and CDR2 FQGNSA. The CDR3 is 14 amino acids. The V gene lost 6 bases and the J gene lost 5 bases, with 16 bases spanning the gap. This CDR3 is CASSPQGRAYGYTF. The CDR3 bases are TGTGCCAGCAGTCCACAAGGCAGGGCTTATGGCTACACCTTC.

As regards this clone: The identical CDR3 is also encoded by other nucleotide sequences in the sample. The chain employs TRBV7-9 and TRBJ1-6; 8 bases are shared with TRBD1. The V segment lost 5 bases and the J segment 7 bases; nucleotides outside the gene matches: 7. CDR3 size: 15 residues. Germline CDR1 SEHNR, CDR2 FQNEAQ (reference sequence). The CDR3 spells CASSTRTGTNSPLHF. CDR3 sequence (DNA): TGTGCCAGCAGCACCCGGACAGGGACAAATTCACCCCTCCACTTT.

J is TRBJ2-3 and V is TRBV19; TRBD1 might be the D (5 bases). CDR3 length equals 15 residues. Trimming took 5 bases from V and 4 from J, leaving 16 bases between them. CDR1 LNHDA and CDR2 SQIVND come from the germline V gene (reference sequence). CDR3 sequence (DNA): TGTGCCAGTAGTGCCGGACGGACAACAGCAGATACGCAGTATTTT. Translation gives CASSAGRTTADTQYF.

The chain is built from TRBV18 and TRBJ1-5; 7 bases match TRBD1. Germline CDR1 KGHSH, CDR2 LQKENI. The CDR3 covers 15 residues. The V segment lost 3 bases and the J segment 5 bases; nucleotides outside the gene matches: 7. The DNA for the CDR3 is TGTGCCAGCTCACCCTGGACAGGAACGTATCAGCCCCAGCATTTT. It specifies CASSPWTGTYQPQHF. Complete variable domain (other parts from reference TRBV18 and TRBJ1-5): NAGVMQNPRHLVRRRGQEARLRCSPMKGHSHVYWYRQLPEEGLKFMVYLQKENIIDESGMPKERFSAEFPKEGPSILRIQQVVRGDSAAYFCASSPWTGTYQPQHFGDGTRLSIL.

This sequence joins TRBV28 and TRBJ2-7, with D unresolved. V dropped 6 bases and J dropped 2 bases, with 14 bases sitting between them. The germline V gene has CDR1 MDHEN and CDR2 SYDVKM. This CDR3 has 14 amino acids. CDR3 nucleotides: TGTGCCAGCAGCCTGCCTGTCGGTACCTACGAGCAGTACTTC. It codes for CASSLPVGTYEQYF.

CDR3 loop: CASSLVVPRNTGELFF. The CDR3 DNA follows: TGTGCCAGCAGCTTAGTAGTGCCTAGAAACACCGGGGAGCTGTTTTTT. The chain recombines TRBV11-2 with TRBJ2-2, with D unclear. With 1 base removed from V and 2 bases from J, the gap between germline ends came to 11 bases. From germline, CDR1 is SGHAT and CDR2 FQNNGV. There are 16 residues in the CDR3.

V and J are TRBV5-6 and TRBJ2-6, with a tentative D call TRBD1 (6 bases). The CDR3 loop spans 16 amino acids. V was clipped by 2 bases and J by 4 bases, with 13 bases between them. Germline-derived CDR1 and CDR2 are SGHDT and YYEEEE. The chain's CDR3 is CASSLGTGYGANVLTF. The CDR3 coding sequence is TGTGCCAGCAGCTTAGGTACAGGGTACGGGGCCAACGTCCTGACTTTC.

In this sample, this clone turned up a few times. V and J are TRBV27 and TRBJ2-2; a possible D gene is TRBD2 (5 bases). Germline V gene lookup returns CDR1 MNHEY and CDR2 SMNVEV (reference sequence). CDR3 length: 16 residues. The germline V and J ends were trimmed by 6 bases and 0 bases, with 14 bases remaining between them. CDR3 sequence reads: CASSLKRTANTGELFF. The CDR3 DNA is TGTGCCAGCAGCCTCAAGCGGACCGCGAACACCGGGGAGCTGTTTTTT.

V gene TRBV30 combines with J gene TRBJ1-2, with D hard to call. CDR3 length equals 15 residues. Looked up from germline, CDR1 is GTSNPN and CDR2 is SVGIG (reference sequence). V lost 8 bases and J 1 base, leaving 20 bases between the germline ends. The CDR3 reads CASPREGVGNYGYTF. The CDR3 nucleotides read TGTGCCAGTCCAAGGGAGGGTGTGGGTAACTATGGCTACACCTTC.

This chain joins TRBV27 and TRBJ1-2, with D possibly being TRBD1 (6 bases). The CDR3 runs to 13 residues. Germline V gene data show CDR1 as MNHEY and CDR2 as SMNVEV (reference sequence). Trimming took 3 bases from V and 5 from J, leaving 10 bases between them. The CDR3 loop reads CASSFRTDYGYTF. The CDR3 DNA reads as TGTGCCAGCAGTTTCCGGACAGATTATGGCTACACCTTC.

The chain uses TRBV18 and TRBJ2-7; 8 bases agree with TRBD1. Per germline, CDR1 KGHSH and CDR2 LQKENI. J was trimmed by 3 bases and V by 3 bases; bases with no gene match: 10. The CDR3 spans 16 residues. The CDR3 loop is CASSPYPQGVDYEQYF. In DNA form, the CDR3 reads TGTGCCAGCTCACCGTACCCACAGGGGGTAGACTACGAGCAGTACTTC.

Written as DNA, the CDR3 is TGCGCCAGCAGCGGGGAGGGTGATGAGCAGTTCTTC. Translating gives CASSGEGDEQFF. This chain links TRBV5-1 with TRBJ2-1; 7 bases map to TRBD2. The trim removed 4 bases at V and 8 bases at J, leaving 3 bases unmatched. The CDR3 has 12 residues. Per the germline V gene, CDR1 is SGHRS and CDR2 is YFSETQ.

The V call is TRBV5-1, the J call TRBJ2-2, with 11 bases identical to TRBD1. The V segment lost 5 bases and the J segment 4 bases; nucleotides outside the gene matches: 4. CDR1 is SGHRS and CDR2 is YFSETQ in the germline V gene. This CDR3 is 15 amino acids long. CDR3: CASRAGTGGTGELFF. In DNA, the CDR3 is TGCGCCAGCAGGGCCGGGACAGGGGGCACCGGGGAGCTGTTTTTT.